This TCR beta chain was profiled in a study of CXCR3-negative and CXCR3-positive naive CD8 T cells. CD45RO-CCR7+CD27+CD95- characterized naive CD8+ T cells. With regard to this clonotype: Its specificity is not known.

General observations from the study: The majority of assays used fresh PBMCs, and CXCR3 expression partially decreased after cryopreservation. CXCR3-positive naive cells had TRB CDR3s that were more hydrophobic than CXCR3-negative naive cells had. Naive cells, whether CXCR3-negative or CXCR3-positive, had similar TRBV-TRBJ usage, while memory cells differed. High diversity, comparable across both naive subsets, contrasted with much lower diversity in memory CD8+ cells.

UMI-labeled 5' RACE TRB cDNA libraries were prepared from the cells. TCRdb re-called the 5' RACE reads, yielding one record per CDR3 amino acid sequence without DNA. The specimen's table records about 120,000 distinct CDR3 sequences. The sample taken for sequencing was naive CXCR3+ CD8+ T cells from blood. Subset meaning: CD45RO-CCR7+CD27+CD95- naive CD8+ T cells expressing CXCR3 (TNR3+). The sequence was obtained from a human donor in good health. Some clones in this sample may be carry-over from other donors' samples.

This CDR3 is CASSGGTYPFF. The chain carries TRBV9 and TRBJ2-1; the D gene TCRdb calls, TRBD1, cannot be checked with no DNA. This CDR3 is 11 amino acids long. Looked up from germline, CDR1 is SGDLS and CDR2 is YYNGEE. Using reference TRBV9 and TRBJ2-1 for the parts outside the CDR3, the full variable domain is DSGVTQTPKHLITATGQRVTLRCSPRSGDLSVYWYQQSLDQGLQFLIQYYNGEERAKGNILERFSAQQFPDLHSELNLSSLELGDSALYFCASSGGTYPFFGPGTRLTVL.